The source of this T cell receptor beta chain is a study of CD4 T cells in relation to SARS-CoV-2 and coronaviruses. Germline lookup yields CDR1 MNHEY and CDR2 SVGAGI. After removal of 7 bases from V and 2 bases from J, the junction contained 5 bases not matched to a gene. The CDR3 consists of 15 residues. The count of this clone is one. Antigen: not known. TCRdb keeps only in-frame clones here, not all; method: immunoSEQ multiplex PCR. Of approximately 43,000 clones detected, approximately 87% appear once; the ten largest clones hold around 1.2%. Naive or memory CD4+ cells were cultured 1:1 with T cell-depleted PBMCs plus CEF.

The receptor was isolated from an adult with COVID-19. The V gene is TRBV6-5, the J gene TRBJ1-6, with 7 bases aligning to TRBD1. The sample taken for sequencing was naive CD4+ T cells from PBMCs, cultured in vitro. As for subset: naive CD4+ T cells isolated by negative enrichment. CDR3 amino acids: CASKTGSAYNSPLHF. The CDR3 region has the DNA TGTGCCAGCAAGACAGGGTCTGCCTATAATTCACCCCTCCACTTT.